This entry concerns a single T cell receptor (beta chain). Its binding antigen is unknown. Qualities for individual bases were not recorded, and no much larger clone is one base off. Library method: 5' RACE. The listed sequencing device is Illumina HiSeq 2500. A second 7 to 11 cycle PCR used a sample-barcoded 5' primer and a J-beta primer mix. A unique molecular identifier was introduced onto each TCR beta cDNA molecule by a template-switch 5' adaptor carrying 12 random nucleotides. Each sample yielded at least 3 million CDR3-containing paired-end reads. The Mint cDNA synthesis kit, primed by a TRBC-specific oligonucleotide, was used to synthesize first-strand cDNA from all RNA. Following uracil-DNA glycosylase treatment, a first 18-cycle PCR with universal primers M1SS and BC2_uni_R was performed on all cDNA. The study's own analysis went as follows. Normalization of each sample was performed by random selection of 1 million high-quality reads, each carrying a distinct molecular identifier. Reads sharing molecular identifiers were discarded rather than binned into consensus sequences. CDR3 identification, clonotype clustering and error correction used MiTCR with a Q25 quality threshold and the strictest error-elimination algorithm. A nonparametric unseen species model using Euler transformation provided a lower-bound estimate of total TCR beta diversity. The raw public reads went through TCRdb reprocessing: fastp at Q25, MiXCR clone calling, in-frame beta chains kept. Each entry is one CDR3 protein sequence, shown with its most common DNA and genes. TCRdb assigned the V and J calls; the authors' analysis was not used. In this sample the table shows 550,000 to 750,000 distinct CDR3 sequences, under 25% of which occur a single time. The ten largest make up roughly 3.7% of the sample.

There are 15 amino acids in the CDR3, from cysteine to phenylalanine inclusive. The retained sequence is limited to the CDR3, 45 bases, with the frame set at the first base. Unmatched junction bases come to 5, with V trimmed by 3 bases and J by 4 bases. CDR1 SQVTM and CDR2 ANQGSEA are derived from the germline V gene. The data were obtained in a study of blood T cells in healthy people across ages (dated by TCRdb to the mid-2010s). Background for the entire study: In model experiments, roughly one uniquely barcoded TCR beta cDNA molecule per two T cells was captured by template switching. The study measured age-related changes in TCR beta repertoire diversity using deep sequencing normalized with unique cDNA molecular identifiers. The donors were split into four age groups: young (average around 15 years), middle-aged (around 37), aged (roughly 60) and long-lived (82). To avoid experimental bias, donors of different ages were spread randomly across the sequencing lanes. For two donors (one aged 18 to 29 and one aged 80 or older), the study analyzed two additional independent replicas of 1 million unique cDNA reads from the same blood draw.

The donors were roughly 39 Caucasian individuals from Russia, aged roughly 6 to 95 years, who were systemically healthy. Each donor gave ten milliliters of peripheral blood, collected into EDTA-treated Vacutainer tubes. Ficoll-Paque density-gradient centrifugation was used to isolate PBMCs, with at least 7 million obtained per sample. Total RNA, at least 6 micrograms per sample, was extracted from PBMCs with Trizol reagent. For every donor, an aliquot of PBMCs went through flow cytometry to measure the percentages of naive CD45RAhigh/CD27high T cells. Study-level results and caveats: Observed TCR beta diversity per million T cells fell roughly linearly with age, and a significant reduction was already apparent by age around 40. Observed TCR beta diversity correlated strongly with the percentage of naive T cells measured by flow cytometry. Compared with the aged group, the long-lived group had more naive CD4+ T cells, fewer expanded clones and increased TCR diversity, suggesting age selection. Because donor CMV infection status was unknown, age-related changes in expanded clonotypes were potentially confounded. Conclusive comparison of naive and antigen-experienced compartments was prevented by the profiling of bulk unsorted PBMCs. Estimates of total diversity based on one million sequenced T cells were regarded as lower bounds and as underestimates.

The TCR sequence derives from a man in his sixties or seventies in good health. The chain is made from TRBV29-1 and TRBJ2-1, with 11 bases in between that match TRBD1. The sample taken for sequencing was blood. The nucleotides are TGCAGCGTTGATAAAGGGACAGGGGGTTACAATGAGCAGTTCTTC. Translated, it gives CSVDKGTGGYNEQFF.